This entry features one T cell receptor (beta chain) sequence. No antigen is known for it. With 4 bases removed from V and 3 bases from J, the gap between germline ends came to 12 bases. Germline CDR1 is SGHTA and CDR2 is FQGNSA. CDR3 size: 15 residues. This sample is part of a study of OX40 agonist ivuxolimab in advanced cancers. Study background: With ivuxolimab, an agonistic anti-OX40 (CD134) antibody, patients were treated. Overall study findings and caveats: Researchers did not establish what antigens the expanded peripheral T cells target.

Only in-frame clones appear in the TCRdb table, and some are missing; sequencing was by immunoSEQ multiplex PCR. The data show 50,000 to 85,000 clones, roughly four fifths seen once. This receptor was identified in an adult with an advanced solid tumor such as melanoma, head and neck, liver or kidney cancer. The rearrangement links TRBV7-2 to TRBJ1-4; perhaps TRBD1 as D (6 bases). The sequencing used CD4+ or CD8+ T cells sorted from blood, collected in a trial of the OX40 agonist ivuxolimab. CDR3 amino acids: CASSSRTDPNEKLFF. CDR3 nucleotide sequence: TGTGCCAGCAGCTCCAGGACAGATCCTAATGAAAAACTGTTTTTT.